The 30 T cell receptor beta chains given below trace back to one sample, sequenced in a study of T-cell memory formation after mild COVID-19. MiXCR, applied by TCRdb to the 5' RACE reads, yields one record per CDR3 protein. The sample holds a few hundred thousand distinct CDR3 sequences, around 20% seen once. The sample comprised PBMCs or a T cell subset sorted from them (not recorded which). These receptors were obtained from an adult woman who had mild COVID-19 (a few samples of this study predate the infection). Cell type and time point are not known.

This clonotype was seen a few times. This chain connects TRBV10-3 to TRBJ1-1; no reliable D call. This CDR3 region has 13 residues. Trimming removed 6 bases at V and 0 bases at J, with 8 bases between. Germline CDR1 is ENHRY and CDR2 is SYGVKD. CDR3 protein: CAIRVDLNTEAFF. The CDR3 region has the DNA TGTGCCATCAGGGTGGACCTGAACACTGAAGCTTTCTTT.

The genes are TRBV7-2 and TRBJ2-2; 8 nucleotides line up with TRBD2. V lost 2 bases to trimming and J lost 7 bases; unmatched junction nucleotides: 6. CDR3 size: 15 residues. The germline V gene encodes CDR1 SGHTA and CDR2 FQGNSA. This CDR3 reads CASSLFTAGVGELFF. The CDR3 nucleotides read TGTGCCAGCAGCTTATTCACAGCGGGAGTCGGGGAGCTGTTTTTT.

This chain links TRBV6-2 or TRBV6-3 with TRBJ2-6, with D perhaps matching TRBD2 (5 bases). CDR1 is MNHEY and CDR2 is SVGEGT in the germline V gene. V was shortened by 10 bases and J by 2 bases, with 9 bases between the two germline ends. The CDR3 is 13 residues long. The DNA for the CDR3 is TGTGCCATGAGGGCTGCTGGGGCCAACGTCCTGACTTTC. Translating it yields CAMRAAGANVLTF.

This chain connects TRBV12-3 or TRBV12-4 to TRBJ2-3, with D perhaps TRBD1 (5 bases). The length of the CDR3 is 17 residues. Trimming cost V 1 base and J 5 bases, with 19 bases left between them. The CDR3 sequence: CASSLDRPGILRDTQYF. CDR3 bases: TGTGCCAGCAGTTTAGACCGCCCAGGGATTTTGAGAGATACGCAGTATTTT.

This clonotype showed up just a few times. This chain uses TRBV30 with TRBJ2-5; D not certain. This CDR3 has 15 residues. The V gene lost 2 bases and the J gene lost 3 bases, with 16 bases spanning the gap. CDR1 is GTSNPN and CDR2 is SVGIG in the germline V gene (reference sequence). CDR3 protein: CAWSLPGWAEETQYF. The CDR3 DNA follows: TGTGCCTGGAGTCTGCCCGGATGGGCGGAAGAGACCCAGTACTTC.

This clonotype was seen only a few times. In DNA, the CDR3 is TGCGCCAGCAGCTTCGGAGGATGGGGGGAGACCCAGTACTTC. This encodes CASSFGGWGETQYF. The chain couples TRBV5-1 to TRBJ2-5; perhaps D is TRBD1 or TRBD2 (5 bases each). The CDR3 has 14 amino acids. With 2 bases removed from V and 5 bases from J, the gap between germline ends came to 13 bases. Germline lookup yields CDR1 SGHRS and CDR2 YFSETQ.

The chain is built from TRBV4-2 and TRBJ1-6; no clear D gene. Germline V gene lookup returns CDR1 LGHNA and CDR2 YNFKEQ. Trimming removed 0 bases from V and 10 bases from J, with 10 bases in between. The CDR3 length is 14 residues. The CDR3 bases are TGTGCCAGCAGCCAAGAAACCTGGAGGTCACCCCTCCACTTT. It translates to CASSQETWRSPLHF.

As DNA, the CDR3 is TGTGCCACCAGTGATTTGCGCCTCGGGGAGCTGTTTTTT. As protein: CATSDLRLGELFF. This chain joins TRBV24-1 and TRBJ2-2; D ambiguous. CDR1 is KGHDR and CDR2 is SFDVKD in the germline V gene. The CDR3 covers 13 residues. The V and J ends lost 0 bases and 7 bases respectively, with 5 bases between them.

The sample holds a few counts of this clonotype. The chain links TRBV6-5 to TRBJ2-7; 11 bases agree with TRBD1. The length of the CDR3 is 15 residues. Germline CDR1 MNHEY, CDR2 SVGAGI. V dropped 4 bases and J dropped 6; count of bases not matched to a gene: 8. Here the CDR3 reads CASSFGQGASSEQYF. For the CDR3, the DNA is TGTGCCAGCAGTTTCGGACAGGGGGCTTCAAGCGAGCAGTACTTC.

This sequence joins TRBV4-1 and TRBJ2-5; D not resolved. The V and J ends lost 0 bases and 1 base respectively, with 9 bases between them. The CDR3 is made up of 15 amino acids. The germline CDR1 and CDR2 sequences are MGHRA and YSYEKL. As DNA, the CDR3 is TGCGCCAGCAGCCAAGACCGCCCAGCCCAAGAGACCCAGTACTTC. It yields the protein CASSQDRPAQETQYF.

The V and J genes are TRBV6-2 or TRBV6-3 and TRBJ2-7, with TRBD2 as a possible D gene (5 bases). V lost 2 bases, J lost 0 bases, and 8 bases lay in between. The CDR3 has 14 amino acids. Germline-derived CDR1 and CDR2 are MNHEY and SVGEGT. The CDR3 sequence is CASSYRGFSYEQYF. The CDR3, as DNA: TGTGCCAGCAGTTACCGGGGATTCTCCTACGAGCAGTACTTC.

The V and J genes are TRBV29-1 and TRBJ2-7, with 12 bases that match TRBD2. Germline V gene sequence: CDR1 SQVTM, CDR2 ANQGSEA. J was trimmed by 7 bases and V by 6 bases; bases with no gene match: 7. The length of the CDR3 is 13 residues. Here the CDR3 DNA reads TGCAGCGTGCGACTAGCGGGAGCCCTAGAGCAGTACTTC. This sequence encodes CSVRLAGALEQYF.

In this sample, this clonotype turned up a few times. J is TRBJ2-5 and V is TRBV3-1; a possible D gene is TRBD2 (5 bases). The CDR3 runs 13 residues. V lost 1 base and J lost 2, with 5 bases in between. Germline CDR1 reads LGHDT; CDR2 reads YNNKEL (reference sequence). The CDR3 region is CASSQGLQETQYF. The CDR3 DNA reads as TGTGCCAGCAGCCAAGGACTACAAGAGACCCAGTACTTC.

This clonotype appeared a few times. This rearrangement joins TRBV7-2 to TRBJ2-1; 10 nucleotides line up with TRBD1. This CDR3 region has 14 residues. CDR1 and CDR2 from the germline V gene are SGHTA and FQGNSA. The V segment lost 5 bases and the J segment 9 bases; nucleotides outside the gene matches: 7. The CDR3 DNA sequence: TGTGCCAGCAGCCCCGACAGGGGGCCCGGTGAGCAGTTCTTC. Its translation is CASSPDRGPGEQFF.

V is TRBV20-1 and J is TRBJ1-5; D is undetermined. Looked up from germline, CDR1 is DFQATT and CDR2 is SNEGSKA (reference sequence). CDR3 length: 16 amino acids. The germline V and J ends were trimmed by 1 base and 5 bases, with 18 bases remaining between them. The CDR3 spells CSARGISGARDQPQHF. CDR3 bases: TGCAGTGCTAGAGGGATATCGGGAGCAAGGGATCAGCCCCAGCATTTT.

J is TRBJ2-7 and V is TRBV20-1; 8 nucleotides align to TRBD1. V trimming: 3 bases; J trimming: 1 base; junction bases outside the gene matches: 5. The CDR3 runs to 14 residues. Germline V gives CDR1 DFQATT, CDR2 SNEGSKA (reference sequence). The CDR3 region is CSARAGQGSYEQYF. As DNA, the CDR3 is TGCAGTGCTAGGGCAGGACAGGGTTCCTACGAGCAGTACTTC.

The CDR3 here is CASQTSGNSYEQYF. For the CDR3, the DNA is TGTGCCAGCCAGACTAGCGGGAACTCCTACGAGCAGTACTTC. J is TRBJ2-7 and V is TRBV19; 11 bases agree with TRBD2. Germline CDR1 and CDR2: LNHDA and SQIVND (reference sequence). The CDR3 runs 14 residues. With V trimmed by 9 bases and J by 0 bases, 4 bases remained unmatched.

The chain uses TRBV12-3 or TRBV12-4 and TRBJ2-7, with TRBD1 matching over 9 bases. After removal of 6 bases from V and 6 bases from J, the junction contained 9 bases not matched to a gene. The CDR3 runs to 14 residues. The DNA of the CDR3 is TGTGCCAGCAGCGTTGTCGGGACAGGGAGCGAGCAGTACTTC. As protein: CASSVVGTGSEQYF.

V and J are TRBV7-6 and TRBJ2-1, with TRBD2 identical over 7 bases. V lost 5 bases to trimming and J lost 5 bases; unmatched junction nucleotides: 9. The CDR3 runs 15 residues. Germline V gives CDR1 SGHVS, CDR2 FNYEAQ. The DNA for the CDR3 is TGTGCCAGCAGCAACCGACGGCTAGCGGACAATGAGCAGTTCTTC. Protein product: CASSNRRLADNEQFF.

In this sample, this clonotype turned up a few times. The chain links TRBV11-2 to TRBJ2-1; D gene ambiguous. V was shortened by 0 bases and J by 0 bases, with 9 bases between the two germline ends. Germline CDR1 and CDR2: SGHAT and FQNNGV. The CDR3 has 16 residues. This chain's CDR3 is CASSLESASSYNEQFF. CDR3 DNA sequence: TGTGCCAGCAGCTTAGAAAGCGCAAGCTCCTACAATGAGCAGTTCTTC.

The rearrangement links TRBV4-3 to TRBJ2-3; 10 nucleotides align to TRBD1. CDR1 LGHNA and CDR2 YSLEER come from the germline V gene. V lost 5 bases and J lost 6; bases outside the gene matches: 11. CDR3 length equals 16 residues. The CDR3 reads CASSSPGTGVEDTQYF. CDR3 sequence (DNA): TGCGCCAGCAGCTCTCCCGGGACAGGGGTGGAGGATACGCAGTATTTT.

The J gene is TRBJ2-2, the V gene TRBV24-1, with a weak D call TRBD2 (6 bases). V was shortened by 9 bases and J by 2 bases, with 12 bases between the two germline ends. The V gene's germline CDR1 is KGHDR and CDR2 SFDVKD. This CDR3 is built from 14 residues. CDR3: CATAGLLNTGELFF. In DNA form, the CDR3 reads TGTGCCACCGCGGGACTCCTTAACACCGGGGAGCTGTTTTTT.

There are a few counts of this clonotype. The gene calls are TRBV10-3 and TRBJ2-1, with 13 bases that match TRBD2. The CDR3 spans 16 residues. CDR1 ENHRY and CDR2 SYGVKD come from the germline V gene. V shed 5 bases and J 8 bases; nucleotides not matched to a gene: 9. As DNA, the CDR3 is TGTGCCATCAGTTTTAGGACTAGCGGGAGTTTCCATGAGCAGTTCTTC. As protein: CAISFRTSGSFHEQFF.

This clonotype was counted between two and nine times. The J gene is TRBJ2-7, the V gene TRBV30; D not resolved. The CDR3 is 13 residues long. V was shortened by 4 bases and J by 0 bases, with 10 bases between the two germline ends. CDR1 and CDR2 from the germline V gene are GTSNPN and SVGIG (reference sequence). The CDR3 bases are TGTGCCTGGACCGACGGCCCCTCCTACGAGCAGTACTTC. It codes for CAWTDGPSYEQYF.

V gene TRBV12-3 or TRBV12-4 combines with J gene TRBJ2-7; possibly TRBD2 for D (5 bases). V lost 4 bases and J lost 7, with 17 bases in between. The CDR3 sequence is 14 residues long. The CDR3 protein is CASSSPYLAQEQYF. The DNA of the CDR3 is TGTGCCAGCAGTTCCCCTTATCTAGCTCAAGAGCAGTACTTC.

The sample holds many counts of this clonotype. The chain recombines TRBV6-6 with TRBJ2-3; either TRBD1 or TRBD2 may fit D (5 bases each). The CDR3 is made up of 16 amino acids. Trimming took 7 bases from V and 0 from J, leaving 17 bases between them. Germline-derived CDR1 and CDR2 are MNHNY and SVGAGI (reference sequence). CDR3 DNA: TGTGCCAGCACTCTTTCTTGGGGGATTAGCACAGATACGCAGTATTTT. The encoded protein is CASTLSWGISTDTQYF.

This clonotype was seen a few times. This chain connects TRBV14 to TRBJ1-2; 7 bases fit TRBD1. CDR3 length equals 13 residues. Germline CDR1 is SGHDN and CDR2 is FVKESK. The J segment lost 8 bases and the V segment lost 3 bases, leaving 6 bases of the junction unmatched. Written as DNA, the CDR3 is TGTGCCAGCAGCCATGCGAGGGGGCACGGCTACACCTTC. It codes for CASSHARGHGYTF. Looking up the rest from reference TRBV14 and TRBJ1-2 gives the full variable domain: EAGVTQFPSHSVIEKGQTVTLRCDPISGHDNLYWYRRVMGKEIKFLLHFVKESKQDESGMPNNRFLAERTGGTYSTLKVQPAELEDSGVYFCASSHARGHGYTFGSGTRLTVV.

DNA of the CDR3: TGTGCCACCAGTGACTCGGGACAGGGGGCGGGCAATGAGCAGTTCTTC. This codes for CATSDSGQGAGNEQFF. The rearrangement joins TRBV24-1 to TRBJ2-1; 12 nucleotides align to TRBD1. The CDR3 sequence is 16 residues long. Trimming removed 4 bases from V and 6 bases from J; junction bases left unmatched: 6. Germline V gene lookup returns CDR1 KGHDR and CDR2 SFDVKD.

The chain couples TRBV19 to TRBJ1-5; TRBD1 aligns across 9 bases. V shed 7 bases and J 1 base; nucleotides not matched to a gene: 11. The CDR3 sequence is 17 residues long. In germline, CDR1 is LNHDA, CDR2 SQIVND (reference sequence). CDR3 region: CASTTGQGYESNQPQHF. DNA for the CDR3: TGTGCCAGTACCACGGGACAGGGATATGAAAGCAATCAGCCCCAGCATTTT.

This clonotype has only a few counts. The chain employs TRBV11-2 and TRBJ2-1, with D perhaps TRBD1 or TRBD2 (5 bases each). Germline loops: CDR1 SGHAT, CDR2 FQNNGV. The CDR3 has 12 amino acids. Trimming removed 3 bases from V and 12 bases from J, with 12 bases in between. CDR3 sequence (DNA): TGTGCCAGCAGCTTTCCGGGACGGGGGCAGTTCTTC. It is translated as CASSFPGRGQFF.